The present entry profiles one T cell receptor (beta chain) with its context. The data were obtained in a study of blood T cell repertoires in COVID-19. As for the study in general: Both acute and convalescent COVID-19 samples were obtained from the United States, Italy and Spain.

CDR1 and CDR2 (germline): SGHRS, YFSETQ. The ends were cut back, 1 base at V and 7 bases at J, with 23 bases in the middle. The length of the CDR3 is 17 residues. TCRdb's table, derived via immunoSEQ multiplex PCR, lists solely in-frame clones and lacks some. The sample includes roughly 190,000 clones, approximately 84% of them seen just once. Sequencing used PBMCs or T cells enriched from blood (not recorded which). The chain combines TRBV5-1 with TRBJ1-1, with D possibly matching TRBD1 (6 bases). The receptor's source is a woman in her twenties or thirties who had recovered from COVID-19. The CDR3 sequence is CASSLKGAGTSHSEAFF. For the CDR3, the DNA is TGCGCCAGCAGCTTGAAGGGAGCAGGGACATCACACAGTGAAGCTTTCTTT. Full variable domain (missing parts from reference TRBV5-1 and TRBJ1-1): KAGVTQTPRYLIKTRGQQVTLSCSPISGHRSVSWYQQTPGQGLQFLFEYFSETQRNKGNFPGRFSGRQFSNSRSEMNVSTLELGDSALYLCASSLKGAGTSHSEAFFGQGTRLTVV.